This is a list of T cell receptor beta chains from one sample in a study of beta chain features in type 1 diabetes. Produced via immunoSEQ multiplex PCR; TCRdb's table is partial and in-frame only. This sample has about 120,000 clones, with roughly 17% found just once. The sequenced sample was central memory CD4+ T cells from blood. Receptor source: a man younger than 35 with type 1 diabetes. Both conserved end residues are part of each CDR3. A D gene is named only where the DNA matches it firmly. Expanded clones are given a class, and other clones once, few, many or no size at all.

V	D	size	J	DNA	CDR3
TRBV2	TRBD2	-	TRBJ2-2	TGTGCCAGCAGCCCTTGGACTAGCGGGGGCGAGCTGTTTTTT	CASSPWTSGGELFF
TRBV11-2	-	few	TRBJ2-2	TGTGCCAGCAGCCCCGCGATGAGGACCGGGGAGCTGTTTTTT	CASSPAMRTGELFF
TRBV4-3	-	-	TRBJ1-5	TGCGCCAGCAGCCAAGACGTTGACAAACCCCAGCATTTT	CASSQDVDKPQHF
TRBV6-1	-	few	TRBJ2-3	TGTGCCAGCACTCTGACTGAGGGGGGCACAGATACGCAGTATTTT	CASTLTEGGTDTQYF
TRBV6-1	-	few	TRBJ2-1	TGTGCCAGCAGCCGACAGAAATCCTACAATGAGCAGTTCTTC	CASSRQKSYNEQFF
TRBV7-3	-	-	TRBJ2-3	TGTGCCAGCAGCCCTGGGACCCACTCAGATACGCAGTATTTT	CASSPGTHSDTQYF
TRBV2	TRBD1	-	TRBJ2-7	TGTGCCAGCAGACCGCGGACAGGGGCCTACGAGCAGTACTTC	CASRPRTGAYEQYF
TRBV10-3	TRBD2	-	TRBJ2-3	TGTGCCATCAGTGAGCCCGGACTAGCGGGAGGGAGAGATACGCAGTATTTT	CAISEPGLAGGRDTQYF
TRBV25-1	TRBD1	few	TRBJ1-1	TGTGCCAGCAGTGAATACCCCTCCGGACAGGCTACTGAAGCTTTCTTT	CASSEYPSGQATEAFF
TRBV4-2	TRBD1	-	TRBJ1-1	TGTGCCACGACAGGGGCGGCGAACACTGAAGCTTTCTTT	CATTGAANTEAFF
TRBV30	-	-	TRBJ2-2	TGTGCCTGGAGTCCCCCAACGGGGGCAAACACCGGGGAGCTGTTTTTT	CAWSPPTGANTGELFF
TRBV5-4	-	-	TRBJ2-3	TGTGCCAGCAGCCCGGGTGGGGGACTCGGAAGGGATACGCAGTATTTT	CASSPGGGLGRDTQYF
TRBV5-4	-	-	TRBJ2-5	TGTGCCAGCAGCAGGGATCAAGAGACCCAGTACTTC	CASSRDQETQYF
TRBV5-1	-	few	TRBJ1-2	TGCGCCAGCAGCTTGGCAGGAGAAGGCTATGGCTACACCTTC	CASSLAGEGYGYTF
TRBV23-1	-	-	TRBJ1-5	TGCGCCAGCAGTCTAGCCCCTTGGGGAAATAATCAGCCCCAGCATTTT	CASSLAPWGNNQPQHF
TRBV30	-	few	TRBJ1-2	TGTGCCTGGAGTGTAGAGGCAAAAGGTGGCTACACCTTC	CAWSVEAKGGYTF
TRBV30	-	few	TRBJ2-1	TGTGCCTGGAGTGTTAGACGTGGGGATGAGCAGTTCTTC	CAWSVRRGDEQFF
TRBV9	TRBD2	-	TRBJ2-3	TGTGCCAGCAGCACACTCGGACTAGCCCGCACAGATACGCAGTATTTT	CASSTLGLARTDTQYF
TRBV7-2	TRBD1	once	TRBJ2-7	TGTGCCAGCAGCTTAGGGACAGGCTCCTACGAGCAGTACTTC	CASSLGTGSYEQYF
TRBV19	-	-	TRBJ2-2	TGTGCCAGTAGTCCCCAGGATGTAAACACCGGGGAGCTGTTTTTT	CASSPQDVNTGELFF
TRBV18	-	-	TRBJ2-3	TGTGCCAGCTCACCTACGAAGGGTACGCAGTATTTT	CASSPTKGTQYF
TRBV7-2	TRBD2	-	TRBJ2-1	TGTGCCAGCAGCCCCGGGGGGGCGGAGAATGAGCAGTTCTTC	CASSPGGAENEQFF
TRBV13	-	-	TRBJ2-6	TGTGCCAGCGGGGGCAGAAGCTCTGGGGCCAACGTCCTGACTTTC	CASGGRSSGANVLTF
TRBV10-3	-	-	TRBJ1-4	TGTGCCATCAGGCGGGCCGATGAAAAACTGTTTTTT	CAIRRADEKLFF
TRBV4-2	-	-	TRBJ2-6	TGTGCCAGCAGCCCCGACGGGAGCTCTGGGGCCAACGTCCTGACTTTC	CASSPDGSSGANVLTF
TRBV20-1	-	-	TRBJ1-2	TGCAGTGCTAGCTCAGGGGATGGCTACACCTTC	CSASSGDGYTF
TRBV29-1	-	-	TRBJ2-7	TGCAGCGTTGGGGTCACAGGGATACTCTACGAGCAGTACTTC	CSVGVTGILYEQYF
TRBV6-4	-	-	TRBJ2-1	TGTGCCAGCAGTGACTCGAGCAAAGCGTCTGAGCAGTTCTTC	CASSDSSKASEQFF
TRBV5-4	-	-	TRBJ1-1	TGTGCCAGCAGCTTTCAGCTGAACACTGAAGCTTTCTTT	CASSFQLNTEAFF
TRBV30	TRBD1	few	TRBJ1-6	TGTGCCTGGAGTGGGGACAGGCGGAATAATTCACCCCTCCACTTT	CAWSGDRRNNSPLHF
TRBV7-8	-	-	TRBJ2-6	TGTGCCAGCAGCTTAGGTCTGCTGAGCTCTGGGGCCAACGTCCTGACTTTC	CASSLGLLSSGANVLTF
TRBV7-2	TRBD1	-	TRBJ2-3	TGTGCCAGCAGCTTTTCAGGGGGAAACACAGATACGCAGTATTTT	CASSFSGGNTDTQYF
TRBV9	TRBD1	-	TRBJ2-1	TGTGCCAGCAGCGTAGAGGGGGCCGGATACAATGAGCAGTTCTTC	CASSVEGAGYNEQFF
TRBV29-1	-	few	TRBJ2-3	TGCAGCGTCCTCGGACCTAGCACAGATACGCAGTATTTT	CSVLGPSTDTQYF
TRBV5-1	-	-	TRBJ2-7	TGCGCCAGCAGCTTGGCCGCCAGGGGCCCTTACGAGCAGTACTTC	CASSLAARGPYEQYF
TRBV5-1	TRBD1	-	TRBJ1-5	TGCGCCAGCAGCTTAGGGGGCGAGGCATCTCAGCCCCAGCATTTT	CASSLGGEASQPQHF
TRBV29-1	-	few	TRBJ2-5	TGCAGCGTGTGGAGCCAAGAGACCCAGTACTTC	CSVWSQETQYF
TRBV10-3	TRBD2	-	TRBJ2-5	TGTGCCATCAGTGTCCAGGGAGGGGAGACCCAGTACTTC	CAISVQGGETQYF